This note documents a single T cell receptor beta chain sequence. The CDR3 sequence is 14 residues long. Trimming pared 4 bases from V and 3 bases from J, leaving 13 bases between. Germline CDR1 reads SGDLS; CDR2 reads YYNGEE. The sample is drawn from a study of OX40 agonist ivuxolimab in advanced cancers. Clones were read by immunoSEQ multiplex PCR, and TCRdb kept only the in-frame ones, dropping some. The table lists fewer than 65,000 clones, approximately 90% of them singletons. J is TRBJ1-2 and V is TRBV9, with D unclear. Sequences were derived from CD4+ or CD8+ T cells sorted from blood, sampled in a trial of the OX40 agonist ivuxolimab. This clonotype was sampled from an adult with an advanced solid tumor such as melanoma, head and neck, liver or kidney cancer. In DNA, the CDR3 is TGTGCCAGCAGCCGATACGACCGGGACTATGGCTACACCTTC. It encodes CASSRYDRDYGYTF.